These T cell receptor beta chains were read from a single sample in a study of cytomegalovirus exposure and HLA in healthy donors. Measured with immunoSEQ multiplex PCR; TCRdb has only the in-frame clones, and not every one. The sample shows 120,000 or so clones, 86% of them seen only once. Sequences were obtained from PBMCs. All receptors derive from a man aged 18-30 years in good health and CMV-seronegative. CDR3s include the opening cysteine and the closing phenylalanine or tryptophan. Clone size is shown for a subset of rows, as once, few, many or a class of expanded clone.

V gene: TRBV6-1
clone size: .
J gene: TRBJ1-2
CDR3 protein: CARWTGYGYTF

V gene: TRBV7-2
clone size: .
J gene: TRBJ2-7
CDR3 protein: CASSLARASGSSYEQYF

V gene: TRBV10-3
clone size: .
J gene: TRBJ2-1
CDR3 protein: CAISESMGPSYNEQFF

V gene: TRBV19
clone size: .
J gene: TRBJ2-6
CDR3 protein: CASRLLGEGGANVLTF

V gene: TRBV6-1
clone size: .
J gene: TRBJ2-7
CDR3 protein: CASSAVDTDEQYF

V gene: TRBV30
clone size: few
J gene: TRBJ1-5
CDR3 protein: CASGGDRGHQPQHF

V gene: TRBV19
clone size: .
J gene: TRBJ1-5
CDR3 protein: CASGAFRVGQPQHF

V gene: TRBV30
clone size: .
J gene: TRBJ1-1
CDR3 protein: CALTGQSNTEAFF

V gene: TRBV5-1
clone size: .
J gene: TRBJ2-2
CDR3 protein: CASSPGLVGAGELFF

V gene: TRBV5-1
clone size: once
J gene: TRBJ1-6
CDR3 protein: CASSPIPGQGLNSPLHF

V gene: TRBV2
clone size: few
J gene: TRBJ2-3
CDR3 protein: CASSGLAGGTDTQYF

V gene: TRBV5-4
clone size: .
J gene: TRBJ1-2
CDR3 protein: CASSPRGNYGYTF

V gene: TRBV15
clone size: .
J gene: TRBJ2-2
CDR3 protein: CATSRRDSPNTGELFF

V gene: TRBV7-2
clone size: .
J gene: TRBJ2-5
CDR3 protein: CASSLVEISLARDQETQYF

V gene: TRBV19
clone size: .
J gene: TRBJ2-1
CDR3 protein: CASQSAGPYNEQFF

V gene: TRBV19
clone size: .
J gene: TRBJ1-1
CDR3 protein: CASRTGAEAFF

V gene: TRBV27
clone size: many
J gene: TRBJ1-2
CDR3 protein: CASTPGAPNYGYTF

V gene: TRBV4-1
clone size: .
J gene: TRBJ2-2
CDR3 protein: CASSQETGVTGELFF

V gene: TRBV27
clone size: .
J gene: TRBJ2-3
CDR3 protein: CASSLIGGRTDTQYF

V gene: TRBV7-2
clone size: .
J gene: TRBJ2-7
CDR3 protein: CASSLRTSGRAVLEQYF

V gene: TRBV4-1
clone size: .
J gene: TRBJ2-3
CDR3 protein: CASSPTLGADTQYF

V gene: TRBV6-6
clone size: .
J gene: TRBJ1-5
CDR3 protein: CASSYGRGLNQPQHF

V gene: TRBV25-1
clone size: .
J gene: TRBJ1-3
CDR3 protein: CASGPRGSFSGNTIYF

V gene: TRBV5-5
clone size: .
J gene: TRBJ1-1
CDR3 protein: CASSLMGRGNTEAFF

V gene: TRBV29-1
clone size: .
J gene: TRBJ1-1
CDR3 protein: CSERQGAYTEAFF

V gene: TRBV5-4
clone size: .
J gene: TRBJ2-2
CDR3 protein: CASSLFRGGELFF

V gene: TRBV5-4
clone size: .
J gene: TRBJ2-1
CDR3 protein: CASSLLYNEQFF

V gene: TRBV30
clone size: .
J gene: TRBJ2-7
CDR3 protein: CATKGQGDEQYF

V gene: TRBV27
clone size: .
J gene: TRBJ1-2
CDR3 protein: CASGTGSYGYTF

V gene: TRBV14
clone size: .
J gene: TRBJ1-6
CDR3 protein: CASSPFDRGNSPLHF

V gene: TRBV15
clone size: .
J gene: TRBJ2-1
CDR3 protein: CATSRPGTSGRNEQFF

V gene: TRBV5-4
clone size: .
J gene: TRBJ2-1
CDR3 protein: CASSQGLAGVGNEQFF

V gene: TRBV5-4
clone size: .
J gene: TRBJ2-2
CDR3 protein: CASSPTSGSNTGELFF

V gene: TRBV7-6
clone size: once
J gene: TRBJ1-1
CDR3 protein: CASSTYRGGNTEAFF

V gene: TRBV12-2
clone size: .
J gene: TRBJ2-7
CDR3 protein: CASRLAPRGRSALAAGDSHEQYF

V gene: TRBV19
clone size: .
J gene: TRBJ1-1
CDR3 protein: CASSAGRSGGKSEAFF

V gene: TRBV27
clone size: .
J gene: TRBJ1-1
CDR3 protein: CASSFGLGSQNTEAFF